This TCR beta chain was sequenced in a study of Graves' ophthalmopathy and Graves' hyperthyroidism (dated by TCRdb to 2016 to 2019). Study-level background: Peripheral blood was collected at initial diagnosis, prior to any treatment. Once sampling was done, hyperthyroidism patients were given methimazole at a starting dose of 30 mg daily, while ophthalmopathy patients were given high-dose intravenous methylprednisolone. To tell Graves' ophthalmopathy apart from Graves' hyperthyroidism, and to predict which patients would progress to ophthalmopathy, the study relied on TCR beta repertoire signatures. The independent validation cohort included 18 to 20 hyperthyroidism patients plus 17 patients who later progressed from hyperthyroidism to ophthalmopathy. T-cell repertoires of thyroid tissue and blood were compared in five or six hyperthyroidism patients. In total, approximately 130 blood samples were TCR-sequenced: around 42 ophthalmopathy, around 75 hyperthyroidism and 17 hyperthyroidism-to-ophthalmopathy patients. To explore V-J signatures distinguishing ophthalmopathy from hyperthyroidism, a discovery set of 100 patients (roughly 45 ophthalmopathy, roughly 55 stable hyperthyroidism) was enrolled. What the work shows at the level of the full study, not this receptor alone: In cross-validation, the 13-signature model distinguished ophthalmopathy from stable hyperthyroidism with about 90% sensitivity and around 81% specificity, and in the test set the corresponding values were approximately 80% and 75%. In validation, the model predicted ophthalmopathy progression with about 70% sensitivity and around 72% specificity; some 13 predicted patients were CT-confirmed with GO in a median of about 6.2 months. Among expanded thyroid clonotypes with frequency above 0.001, most also showed up in blood, which suggests that blood repertoires may reflect the thyroid immune response. No statistical method was used to predetermine the sample size, and group allocation was not hidden from the investigators.

Points on this clonotype: Which antigen it targets is not known. One base away there is no much larger clone; base qualities are not given.

The CDR3 spans 15 residues, from the cysteine through the phenylalanine. The read is trimmed to its CDR3 DNA, 45 bases read in frame from base 1. CDR1 and CDR2 (SQVTM, ANQGSEA) derive from the germline V gene. Ends trimmed: V by 5 bases, J by 6 bases; bases unmatched to a gene: 13. Patients with ophthalmopathy had moderately to severely active disease, with a Clinical Activity Score of 3 or more, a NOSPECS grade of 4 or more, and a disease duration of less than 3 months. Patients with other autoimmune diseases, uncontrolled infections, pregnancy or lactation were excluded from the study. Diagnosis relied on clinical symptoms, serum thyroxine, TRAb, thyroid ultrasound and orbital computed tomography. PBMCs were isolated from about 10 ml of fresh peripheral blood by Ficoll-Paque density gradient centrifugation. Trizol reagent was used to extract the total RNA, and its quality was then checked on an Agilent 2100 Bioanalyzer.

For repertoire sequencing, the TCR beta CDR3 regions were amplified from RNA transcripts. The first round was an RT-PCR using HTBI primers with the Qiagen OneStep RT-PCR kit, and this first round was followed by a second-round multiplex PCR, then size selection and purification. Libraries were sequenced on an Illumina HiSeq2000 using paired-end 100 bp reads. The paper's data handling went like this. Reads were processed with SOAPnuke, discarding reads with adapters, uncalled bases, mean Phred below 15, or no exact constant-primer or identifier match. High-quality paired reads were merged with COPE v1.2.5. Unique nucleotide sequences were defined as clonotypes and aligned to IMGT TRB V, D and J references using MiTCR v1.1. Only V-J combinations with frequency above 0.0001 were analysed, covering about 99% of repertoires. For each V-J combination, a TCR clonal expansion and chaos score was defined as the ratio of F50 clonal expansion to chaos observed in the TCRdist matrix. Welch's t-statistics and random forest were used to reduce features to some 13 V-J combinations, which were fed into a naive Bayes classifier. The similarity between thyroid and blood repertoires was quantified using the Morisita-Horn index. TCRdb trimmed the raw reads at Q25, called clones with MiXCR and kept productive beta chains. Duplicate CDR3 protein sequences are folded into a single record with the most common DNA and genes. These V and J calls derive from TCRdb rather than the authors' analysis. The sample table records approximately 330,000 distinct CDR3 sequences; roughly 15% of these occur just once. The ten largest clones represent about 12% of the sample.

This clonotype was sampled from an adult man with Graves' ophthalmopathy. The sequence links TRBV29-1 to TRBJ1-5; 7 bases in the middle match TRBD1. The sample consisted of peripheral blood. The sequenced DNA: TGCAGCGTTAAAGGGGGCACAGGGGACGGTCAGCCCCAGCATTTT. Its amino acids are CSVKGGTGDGQPQHF.